These 24 T cell receptor beta chains were sequenced from one sample in a study of CD8+ T cells in alopecia areata. The sequencing template was cDNA reverse transcribed from extracted RNA. Assay: immunoSEQ multiplex PCR; the TCRdb copy retains only in-frame clones and omits some. Of over 9,000 clones detected, roughly three fifths appear once; the ten largest clones hold over 12%. From alopecia areata patients, lesional scalp punch biopsies and peripheral blood were collected. Material: skin. The receptors originated from a human donor with alopecia areata.

This chain links TRBV18 with TRBJ2-7; no firm D call. Trimming shortened V by 3 bases and J by 3 bases, and 6 bases separated the two germline ends. The CDR3 spans 12 residues. Looked up from germline, CDR1 is KGHSH and CDR2 is LQKENI. For the CDR3, the DNA is TGTGCCAGCTCACCCAGCAACTACGAGCAGTACTTC. This encodes CASSPSNYEQYF.

The chain combines TRBV9 with TRBJ2-3; D is uncertain. Trimming took 4 bases from V and 0 from J, leaving 15 bases between them. The germline gives CDR1 SGDLS, CDR2 YYNGEE. This CDR3 comprises 16 residues. CDR3 DNA sequence: TGTGCCAGCAGCACTACAGACGGTTCTAGCACAGATACGCAGTATTTT. Its protein product is CASSTTDGSSTDTQYF.

This clone has more than one count but fewer than ten. The chain has TRBV5-5 and TRBJ2-2; TRBD1 or TRBD2 may be the D gene (5 bases each). The CDR3 contains 13 residues. Germline values: CDR1 SGHKS, CDR2 YYEKEE (reference sequence). The V and J ends lost 0 bases and 6 bases respectively, with 6 bases between them. In nucleotides, the CDR3 is TGTGCCAGCAGCTTGGGGGACCCCGGGGAGCTGTTTTTT. Translating it yields CASSLGDPGELFF. Supplemented by reference TRBV5-5 and TRBJ2-2, the full variable domain reads DAGVTQSPTHLIKTRGQQVTLRCSPISGHKSVSWYQQVLGQGPQFIFQYYEKEERGRGNFPDRFSARQFPNYSSELNVNALLLGDSALYLCASSLGDPGELFFGEGSRLTVL.

The chain joins TRBV7-2 to TRBJ2-1; 8 bases line up with TRBD2. Germline CDR1 SGHTA, CDR2 FQGNSA. The CDR3 length is 15 residues. Germline trimming cut 3 bases from V and 5 bases from J; bases unmatched to any gene: 6. The CDR3 reads CASSFTSGKHNEQFF. CDR3 DNA sequence: TGTGCCAGCAGCTTTACTAGCGGAAAACACAATGAGCAGTTCTTC.

This chain joins TRBV6-5 and TRBJ2-7, with D perhaps TRBD2 (7 bases). The V and J ends lost 0 bases and 1 base respectively, with 13 bases between them. Germline V gene lookup returns CDR1 MNHEY and CDR2 SVGAGI. This CDR3 contains 16 residues. The CDR3 DNA sequence: TGTGCCAGCAGTTACTCAGTGGGGGGGGCTTCCTACGAGCAGTACTTC. Protein product: CASSYSVGGASYEQYF.

The J gene is TRBJ2-1, the V gene TRBV9; D perhaps matches TRBD1 (5 bases). Germline V gives CDR1 SGDLS, CDR2 YYNGEE. CDR3 size: 14 residues. V was shortened by 4 bases and J by 6 bases, with 14 bases between the two germline ends. CDR3 sequence reads: CASSLVTGPNEQFF. The CDR3 nucleotides read TGTGCCAGCAGCCTCGTAACAGGCCCCAATGAGCAGTTCTTC.

CDR3 nucleotide sequence: TGCGCCAGCAGCCTCGACGGGATGAACACTGAAGCTTTCTTT. The encoded protein is CASSLDGMNTEAFF. V is TRBV4-3 and J is TRBJ1-1; no reliable D call. This CDR3 comprises 14 residues. Germline V CDR1 and CDR2: LGHNA, YSLEER. Trimming left V 4 bases short and J 0 bases short, with 9 bases between.

The genes are TRBV29-1 and TRBJ2-3; 8 bases agree with TRBD2. Germline V gene data show CDR1 as SQVTM and CDR2 as ANQGSEA. The CDR3 loop spans 13 amino acids. The V and J ends lost 6 bases and 5 bases, in that order; junction bases with no gene match: 7. The CDR3 here is CSVGGGAIDTQYF. CDR3 sequence (DNA): TGCAGCGTCGGGGGGGGCGCTATAGATACGCAGTATTTT.

V gene TRBV6-6 combines with J gene TRBJ1-5; the D gene is possibly TRBD1 (6 bases). Germline V lookup: CDR1 MNHNY, CDR2 SVGAGI (reference sequence). Between the trimmed V and J ends, which lost 5 bases and 2 bases, there was a span of 16 bases. The CDR3 spans 16 residues. The CDR3 here is CASSPTDSRGNQPQHF. The DNA of the CDR3 is TGTGCCAGCAGTCCCACGGACAGTAGAGGCAATCAGCCCCAGCATTTT.

V gene TRBV7-3 combines with J gene TRBJ2-6; TRBD2 might be the D (6 bases). Germline V CDR1 and CDR2: SGHTA, FQGTGA. V was clipped by 2 bases and J by 3 bases, with 8 bases between them. The CDR3 runs 15 residues. Written as DNA, the CDR3 is TGTGCCAGCAGCTTAGGGGGAGGTGGGGCCAACGTCCTGACTTTC. Its protein product is CASSLGGGGANVLTF.

The genes are TRBV10-3 and TRBJ2-1; D remains unclear. Germline CDR1 ENHRY, CDR2 SYGVKD. This CDR3 has 16 residues. Trimming removed 2 bases from V and 0 bases from J, with 11 bases in between. The DNA of the CDR3 is TGTGCCATCAGTGAGAGAGGCGTTAGCTCCTACAATGAGCAGTTCTTC. Protein: CAISERGVSSYNEQFF.

A note on this clone: Sequence at one end of the junction differs from germline and may be a read error. This chain connects TRBV6-6 to TRBJ2-7, with 11 bases matching TRBD2. CDR3 length equals 14 residues. Germline assignment: CDR1 MNHNY and CDR2 SVGAGI (reference sequence). CDR3 region: CASNTGTSGPEHYF. Here the CDR3 DNA reads TGTGCCAGCAACACCGGGACTAGCGGTCCGGAGCATTACTTC.

The rearrangement joins TRBV4-1 to TRBJ1-6; 9 bases map to TRBD1. Germline V lookup: CDR1 MGHRA, CDR2 YSYEKL. This CDR3 contains 16 residues. J lost 9 bases, V lost 7 bases, and 13 bases had no gene match. The DNA for the CDR3 is TGCGCCAGCAACAACGCCCGGACAGGGGTAGGTTCACCCCTCCACTTT. As protein: CASNNARTGVGSPLHF.

CDR3 coding DNA: TGTGCCAGCTCAACAGAACAGGGGGCCAGTGGCACCGGGGAGCTGTTTTTT. Amino acid sequence: CASSTEQGASGTGELFF. V and J are TRBV18 and TRBJ2-2; 9 bases are a match to TRBD1. The CDR3 length is 17 residues. V trimming: 5 bases; J trimming: 4 bases; junction bases outside the gene matches: 11. Per the germline V gene, CDR1 is KGHSH and CDR2 is LQKENI. The full variable domain, with the rest looked up from reference TRBV18 and TRBJ2-2, is NAGVMQNPRHLVRRRGQEARLRCSPMKGHSHVYWYRQLPEEGLKFMVYLQKENIIDESGMPKERFSAEFPKEGPSILRIQQVVRGDSAAYFCASSTEQGASGTGELFFGEGSRLTVL.

V gene TRBV27 combines with J gene TRBJ2-3; D remains ambiguous. CDR1 MNHEY and CDR2 SMNVEV come from the germline V gene (reference sequence). The CDR3 spans 15 residues. V was trimmed by 5 bases and J by 4 bases, leaving 16 bases between them. CDR3 nucleotides: TGTGCCAGCAGTCACTCGATTACTAATCCAGATACGCAGTATTTT. The encoded protein is CASSHSITNPDTQYF.

The chain combines TRBV7-9 with TRBJ2-5; D is undetermined. V lost 4 bases and J 0 bases, leaving 12 bases between the germline ends. The germline CDR1 and CDR2 sequences are SEHNR and FQNEAQ (reference sequence). The CDR3 consists of 15 residues. The CDR3 sequence: CASSSGRSYQETQYF. DNA for the CDR3: TGTGCCAGCAGCTCCGGCAGGTCGTACCAAGAGACCCAGTACTTC.

This chain joins TRBV6-5 and TRBJ2-5; 9 bases agree with TRBD1. Germline CDR1 and CDR2: MNHEY and SVGAGI. The CDR3 loop spans 13 amino acids. The J segment lost 7 bases and the V segment lost 6 bases, leaving 6 bases of the junction unmatched. CDR3 protein: CASSIDRGGTQYF. In nucleotides, the CDR3 is TGTGCCAGCAGCATCGACAGGGGGGGGACCCAGTACTTC.

The rearrangement uses TRBV11-1 and TRBJ2-7; possible D gene TRBD1, 6 bases. V lost 5 bases and J lost 7, with 15 bases in between. The CDR3 contains 13 residues. CDR1 SGHAT and CDR2 FQDESV come from the germline V gene (reference sequence). The CDR3 is CASSPGTNGEQYF. The CDR3 DNA sequence: TGTGCCAGCAGCCCAGGGACAAACGGGGAGCAGTACTTC. The entire variable domain, with the rest obtained from reference TRBV11-1 and TRBJ2-7, is as follows: EAEVAQSPRYKITEKSQAVAFWCDPISGHATLYWYRQILGQGPELLVQFQDESVVDDSQLPKDRFSAERLKGVDSTLKIQPAELGDSAMYLCASSPGTNGEQYFGPGTRLTVT.

V usage is TRBV5-1 and J usage is TRBJ1-1; D gene unclear. CDR1 and CDR2 from the germline V gene are SGHRS and YFSETQ. V was clipped by 0 bases and J by 0 bases, with 6 bases between them. The CDR3 sequence is 14 residues long. CDR3 in amino acids: CASSLVSMNTEAFF. The DNA of the CDR3 is TGCGCCAGCAGCTTGGTCAGCATGAACACTGAAGCTTTCTTT.

This rearrangement joins TRBV5-6 to TRBJ1-3; 9 bases agree with TRBD1. V gave up 2 bases and J gave up 4 bases; unmatched junction bases: 1. Germline loops: CDR1 SGHDT, CDR2 YYEEEE. This CDR3 is built from 14 residues. Here the CDR3 DNA reads TGTGCCAGCAGCTTCGGGACAGGGGGAAACACCATATATTTT. This sequence encodes CASSFGTGGNTIYF.

This clone was seen a few times. The chain employs TRBV7-2 and TRBJ1-2; 7 bases match TRBD1. The V gene end was trimmed by 2 bases and the J gene end by 0 bases; junction bases not matched to a gene: 6. The CDR3 covers 16 residues. CDR1 and CDR2 from the germline V gene are SGHTA and FQGNSA. In DNA form, the CDR3 reads TGTGCCAGCAGCTTAACGTGGGACAGAGCTAACTATGGCTACACCTTC. It encodes CASSLTWDRANYGYTF. The whole variable domain, filled in from reference TRBV7-2 and TRBJ1-2, reads GAGVSQSPSNKVTEKGKDVELRCDPISGHTALYWYRQSLGQGLEFLIYFQGNSAPDKSGLPSDRFSAERTGGSVSTLTIQRTQQEDSAVYLCASSLTWDRANYGYTFGSGTRLTVV.

The chain uses TRBV11-2 and TRBJ2-5; 8 bases map to TRBD2. After removal of 2 bases from V and 5 bases from J, the junction contained 10 bases not matched to a gene. There are 16 residues in the CDR3. Germline V lookup: CDR1 SGHAT, CDR2 FQNNGV. CDR3 nucleotide sequence: TGTGCCAGCAGCTTAAGGGTTAGCGGGGTTGGTGAGACCCAGTACTTC. Translation: CASSLRVSGVGETQYF.

This clone was seen a single time. This chain joins TRBV4-3 and TRBJ2-7; 10 positions match TRBD2. V was clipped by 4 bases and J by 3 bases; unmatched bases: 9. The CDR3 is 16 amino acids. Germline CDR1 reads LGHNA; CDR2 reads YSLEER. CDR3 in amino acids: CASSPQGSGGFYEQYF. The CDR3 DNA follows: TGCGCCAGCAGCCCCCAGGGTAGCGGGGGGTTCTACGAGCAGTACTTC.

Only a few counts were recorded for this clone. This sequence joins TRBV29-1 and TRBJ2-1; 12 nucleotides agree with TRBD2. Germline-derived CDR1 and CDR2 are SQVTM and ANQGSEA. This CDR3 comprises 15 residues. Germline trimming cut 5 bases from V and 5 bases from J; bases unmatched to any gene: 7. In DNA form, the CDR3 reads TGCAGCGTTCCCACTACTAGCGGGGGGAACAATGAGCAGTTCTTC. It codes for CSVPTTSGGNNEQFF.